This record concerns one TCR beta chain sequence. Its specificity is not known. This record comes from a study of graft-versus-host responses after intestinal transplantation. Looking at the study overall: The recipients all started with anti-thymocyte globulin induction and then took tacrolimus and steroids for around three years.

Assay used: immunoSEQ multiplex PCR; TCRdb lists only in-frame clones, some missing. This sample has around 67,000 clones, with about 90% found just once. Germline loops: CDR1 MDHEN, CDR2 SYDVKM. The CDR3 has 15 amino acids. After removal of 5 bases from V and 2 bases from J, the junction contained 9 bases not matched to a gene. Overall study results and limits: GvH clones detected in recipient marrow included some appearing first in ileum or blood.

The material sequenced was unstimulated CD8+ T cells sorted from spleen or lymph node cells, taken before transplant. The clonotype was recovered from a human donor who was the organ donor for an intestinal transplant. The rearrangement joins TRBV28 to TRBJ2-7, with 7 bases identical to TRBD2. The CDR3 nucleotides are TGTGCCAGCAGTCCAACGGCGGGGGATACCTACGAGCAGTACGTC. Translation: CASSPTAGDTYEQYV.